What follows are 8 T cell receptor beta chains derived from one specimen sequenced in a study of metastatic and nonmetastatic thyroid tumors. TCRdb ran MiXCR on the PCR reads. The table has about 39,000 clones, more than 15% seen once. Treatment of any kind had been given to no patient before thyroid surgery. The material sequenced was blood. The receptors come from a female donor with papillary thyroid cancer or a benign thyroid nodule (not recorded which). Some clones in this sample may be carry-over from other donors' samples.

This clone was counted ten times or more. The genes are TRBV5-5 and TRBJ1-1; a possible D gene is TRBD1 (5 bases). CDR3 length: 15 residues. The V and J ends lost 4 bases and 1 base respectively, with 14 bases between them. From germline, CDR1 is SGHKS and CDR2 YYEKEE (reference sequence). CDR3 DNA sequence: TGTGCCAGCAGCCCAGACGGGGGTCCGAACACTGAAGCTTTCTTT. Its protein product is CASSPDGGPNTEAFF.

This clone came up many times. The CDR3 DNA reads TGCGCCAGCAGCCAATTCCGCGAACAGAACTATGGCTACACCTTC. It is translated as CASSQFREQNYGYTF. This chain uses TRBV4-3 with TRBJ1-2; no clear D. The germline gives CDR1 LGHNA, CDR2 YSLEER. This CDR3 region has 15 residues. V was clipped by 2 bases and J by 2 bases, with 12 bases between them.

CDR3 sequence: CASSQGQGQETQYF. The CDR3 nucleotides read TGCGCCAGCAGCCAAGGACAGGGCCAAGAGACCCAGTACTTC. The genes are TRBV5-1 and TRBJ2-5, with 8 nucleotides matching TRBD1. The CDR3 loop spans 14 amino acids. After removal of 4 bases from V and 1 base from J, the junction contained 3 bases not matched to a gene. Germline CDR1 is SGHRS and CDR2 is YFSETQ. The variable domain in full, completed from reference TRBV5-1 and TRBJ2-5, reads KAGVTQTPRYLIKTRGQQVTLSCSPISGHRSVSWYQQTPGQGLQFLFEYFSETQRNKGNFPGRFSGRQFSNSRSEMNVSTLELGDSALYLCASSQGQGQETQYFGPGTRLLVL.

This clone was observed many times. The chain has TRBV5-8 and TRBJ2-3; D call uncertain. This CDR3 has 13 residues. Trimming left V 2 bases short and J 3 bases short, with 7 bases between. Looked up from germline, CDR1 is SGHTS and CDR2 is YDEGEE. CDR3 nucleotides: TGTGCCAGCAGCTTATTCCTAACAGATACGCAGTATTTT. Protein product: CASSLFLTDTQYF.

This clone was observed a handful of times. This may be a read error, as it is one base from a much larger clone. The identical CDR3 is also encoded by other nucleotide sequences in the sample. The rearrangement links TRBV3-1 to TRBJ1-5; D gene ambiguous. V lost 3 bases to trimming and J lost 7 bases, with 7 bases between them. Per the germline V gene, CDR1 is LGHDT and CDR2 is YNNKEL (reference sequence). The CDR3 covers 12 residues. CDR3 coding DNA: TGTGCCAGCAGCCAGTTTGGACAGCCCCAGCATTTT. It translates to CASSQFGQPQHF.

There are many counts of this clone. The CDR3 region is CASSDRTGASDTQYF. The CDR3 coding sequence is TGCGCCAGCAGCGACCGTACAGGGGCGTCAGATACGCAGTATTTT. The chain has TRBV5-1 and TRBJ2-3; 7 bases are a match to TRBD1. V lost 4 bases to trimming and J lost 4 bases; unmatched junction nucleotides: 9. CDR1 is SGHRS, CDR2 YFSETQ, per germline. The CDR3 covers 15 residues.

CDR3 in DNA: TGTGCCAGCAGTTTGGAGGGACAAAACACAGATACGCAGTATTTT. This codes for CASSLEGQNTDTQYF. The chain uses TRBV28 and TRBJ2-3, with D perhaps given as TRBD1 or TRBD2 (6 bases each). Trimming pared 3 bases from V and 2 bases from J, leaving 12 bases between. This CDR3 spans 15 amino acids. Looked up from germline, CDR1 is MDHEN and CDR2 is SYDVKM.

On this clone itself: At one end the junction does not follow the germline gene, possibly because of a read error. This chain joins TRBV27 and TRBJ1-5; weak D call: TRBD1 (6 bases). The CDR3 contains 12 residues. From germline, CDR1 is MNHEY and CDR2 SMNVEV (reference sequence). The CDR3 loop is CASRTRGQTQNF. The CDR3 nucleotides are TGTGCCAGCAGGACCCGGGGGCAGACCCAGAATTTT.